This T cell receptor beta chain was obtained from a study of cytomegalovirus exposure and HLA in healthy donors (dated by TCRdb to about 2017). As for the study more broadly: The approximately 710 repertoires of the first cohort and the 95 to 150 validation repertoires were produced on the same platform, according to a later analysis. The aim of the study was to test whether cataloging public T cell receptors could identify signatures of past pathogen exposure. A separate validation cohort of roughly 130 different subjects was used in addition to the roughly 670-subject first cohort. The study combined high-throughput TCR immunosequencing, statistical association of individual TCRs with disease status, and machine learning to predict cytomegalovirus infection status. General conclusions and limits of the study: In both the original and validation cohorts, the classifier was reported to diagnose cytomegalovirus status with high specificity and sensitivity. Of the cluster scores, around 95% were above 0 in a later analysis, which found that TCRs clustered in the first cohort also tended to co-occur in the roughly 130 validation repertoires. While some public TCRs were present in many individuals, most TCR sequences turned up only very rarely across donors. The authors suggested that the approach could potentially be extended to other disease states and immunological phenotypes. The validation cohort had no HLA typing available for a later analysis, so co-occurrence within that cohort was assessed over all 130 or so repertoires. A few of the identified cytomegalovirus-associated TCR beta chains were confirmed in vitro to be specific for cytomegalovirus antigens. The study listed 150 to 200 TCR beta chains as associated with cytomegalovirus.

This clone was counted a few times. This receptor's antigen is unknown. No base quality information exists; no much larger clone differs at one position. Donors formed part of the validation cohort, which comprised 95 to 150 subjects and was distinct from the first cohort of some 700 subjects. Receptors were amplified or captured by the immunoSEQ multiplex PCR assay. The paper's data handling went like this. A statistical classification framework was built to diagnose cytomegalovirus status from the catalog of TCR beta chain sequences. Imported from immuneACCESS, the table was reduced by TCRdb to in-frame sequences with V and J called. These copies leave out some clones; in studies compared against another copy, an unresolved V gene accounts for under half, and the cause of the remainder is not known. D and trimming come from the DNA, and the V and J calls and clone size come from that table. This sample gives around 150,000 clones in total; about four fifths of them show up just once. The ten largest clones capture 10% to 13% of the sample.

Sample: PBMCs. This clonotype originated in a man between 25 and 39 years old in good health and CMV-seropositive.

At the DNA level, the sequence is TGTGCCAGCAGCTCCGGGACAGTCAACTATGGCTACACCTTC. Its translation reads: CASSSGTVNYGYTF. The V and J segments used are TRBV7-9 and TRBJ1-2, and TRBD1 matches 7 of the central bases. V ends up 4 bases short and J 2 bases short, with an unmatched junction base count of 4. There are 14 amino acids in the CDR3, from cysteine to phenylalanine inclusive. The retained sequence is limited to the CDR3, 42 bases, with the frame set at the first base. For CDR1 and CDR2, the germline V gene (reference sequence) lists SEHNR and FQNEAQ. With the rest looked up from the reference TRBV7-9 and TRBJ1-2 genes rather than sequenced, the full variable domain is DTGVSQNPRHKITKRGQNVTFRCDPISEHNRLYWYRQTLGQGPEFLTYFQNEAQLEKSRLLSDRFSAERPKGSFSTLEIQRTEQGDSAMYLCASSSGTVNYGYTFGSGTRLTVV.